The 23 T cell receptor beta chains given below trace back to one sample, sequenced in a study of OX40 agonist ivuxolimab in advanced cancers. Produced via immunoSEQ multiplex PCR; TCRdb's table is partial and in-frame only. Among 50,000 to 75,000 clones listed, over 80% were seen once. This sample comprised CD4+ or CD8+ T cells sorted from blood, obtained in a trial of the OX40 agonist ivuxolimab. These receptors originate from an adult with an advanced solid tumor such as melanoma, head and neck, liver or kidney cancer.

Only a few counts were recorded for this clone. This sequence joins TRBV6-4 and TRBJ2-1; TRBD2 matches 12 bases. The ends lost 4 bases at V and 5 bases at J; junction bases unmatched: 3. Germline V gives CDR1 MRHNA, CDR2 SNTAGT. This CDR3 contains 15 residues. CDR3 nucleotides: TGTGCCAGCAGTGCTACTAGCGGGGGGCACAATGAGCAGTTCTTC. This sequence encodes CASSATSGGHNEQFF.

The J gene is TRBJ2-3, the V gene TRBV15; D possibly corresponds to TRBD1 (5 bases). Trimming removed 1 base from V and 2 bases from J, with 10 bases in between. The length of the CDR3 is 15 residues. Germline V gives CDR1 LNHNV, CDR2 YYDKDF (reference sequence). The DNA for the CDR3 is TGTGCCACCAGCAGAGCCCAGGGATACACAGATACGCAGTATTTT. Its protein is CATSRAQGYTDTQYF.

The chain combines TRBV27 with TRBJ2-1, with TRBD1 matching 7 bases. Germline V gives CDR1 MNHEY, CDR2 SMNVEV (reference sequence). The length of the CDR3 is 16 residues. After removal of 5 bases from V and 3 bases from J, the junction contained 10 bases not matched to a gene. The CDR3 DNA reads TGTGCCAGCAGTCCCTACCAGGGGGTGATCTACAATGAGCAGTTCTTC. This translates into CASSPYQGVIYNEQFF.

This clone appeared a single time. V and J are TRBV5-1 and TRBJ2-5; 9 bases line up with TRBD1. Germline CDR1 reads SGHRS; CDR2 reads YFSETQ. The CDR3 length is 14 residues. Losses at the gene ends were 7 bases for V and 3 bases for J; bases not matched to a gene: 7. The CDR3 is CASGQGTGKETQYF. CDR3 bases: TGCGCCAGCGGGCAAGGGACAGGGAAAGAGACCCAGTACTTC.

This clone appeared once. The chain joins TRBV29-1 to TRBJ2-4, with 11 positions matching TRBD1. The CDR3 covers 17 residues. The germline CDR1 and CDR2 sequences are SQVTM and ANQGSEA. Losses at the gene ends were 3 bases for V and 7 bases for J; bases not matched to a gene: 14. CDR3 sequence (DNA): TGCAGCGTTGACCCATCAACTCCCGGGACAGGGGGGAACATTCAGTACTTC. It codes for CSVDPSTPGTGGNIQYF.

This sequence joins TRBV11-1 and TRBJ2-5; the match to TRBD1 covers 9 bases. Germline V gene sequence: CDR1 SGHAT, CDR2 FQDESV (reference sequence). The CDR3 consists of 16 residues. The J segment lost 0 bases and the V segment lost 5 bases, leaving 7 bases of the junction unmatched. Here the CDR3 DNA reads TGTGCCAGCAGCCTCAGACAGGGGGATTACCAAGAGACCCAGTACTTC. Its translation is CASSLRQGDYQETQYF. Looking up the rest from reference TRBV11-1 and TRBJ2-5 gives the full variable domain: EAEVAQSPRYKITEKSQAVAFWCDPISGHATLYWYRQILGQGPELLVQFQDESVVDDSQLPKDRFSAERLKGVDSTLKIQPAELGDSAMYLCASSLRQGDYQETQYFGPGTRLLVL.

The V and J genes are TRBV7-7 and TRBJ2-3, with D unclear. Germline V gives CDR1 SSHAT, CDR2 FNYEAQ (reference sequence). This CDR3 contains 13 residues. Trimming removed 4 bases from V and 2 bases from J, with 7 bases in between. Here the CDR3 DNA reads TGTGCCAGCAGCTCCTCCCTCACAGATACGCAGTATTTT. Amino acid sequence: CASSSSLTDTQYF.

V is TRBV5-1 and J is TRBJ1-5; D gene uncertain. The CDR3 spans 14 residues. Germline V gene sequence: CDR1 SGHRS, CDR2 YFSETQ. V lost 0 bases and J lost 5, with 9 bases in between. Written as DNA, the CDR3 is TGCGCCAGCAGCTTGGAGGGCACCCATCAGCCCCAGCATTTT. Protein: CASSLEGTHQPQHF.

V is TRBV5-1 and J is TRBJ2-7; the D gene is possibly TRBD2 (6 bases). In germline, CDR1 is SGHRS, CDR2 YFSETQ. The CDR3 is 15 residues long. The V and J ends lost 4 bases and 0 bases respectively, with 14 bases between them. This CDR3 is CASSGGGGISYEQYF. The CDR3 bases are TGCGCCAGCAGCGGCGGAGGAGGGATCTCCTACGAGCAGTACTTC.

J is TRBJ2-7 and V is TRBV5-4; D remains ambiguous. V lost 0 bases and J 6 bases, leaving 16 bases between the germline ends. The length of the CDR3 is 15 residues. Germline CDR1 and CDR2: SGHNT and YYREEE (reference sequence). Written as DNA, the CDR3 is TGTGCCAGCAGCTTGGGAGGCAGTATCGTTGGCGAGCAGTACTTC. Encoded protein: CASSLGGSIVGEQYF.

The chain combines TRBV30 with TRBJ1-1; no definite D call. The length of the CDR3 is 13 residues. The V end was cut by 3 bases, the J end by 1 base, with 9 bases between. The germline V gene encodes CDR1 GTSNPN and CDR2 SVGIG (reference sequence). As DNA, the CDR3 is TGTGCCTGGAGGTCCACAGAGAACACTGAAGCTTTCTTT. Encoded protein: CAWRSTENTEAFF. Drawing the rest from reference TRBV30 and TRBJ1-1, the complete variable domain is SQTIHQWPATLVQPVGSPLSLECTVEGTSNPNLYWYRQAAGRGLQLLFYSVGIGQISSEVPQNLSASRPQDRQFILSSKKLLLSDSGFYLCAWRSTENTEAFFGQGTRLTVV.

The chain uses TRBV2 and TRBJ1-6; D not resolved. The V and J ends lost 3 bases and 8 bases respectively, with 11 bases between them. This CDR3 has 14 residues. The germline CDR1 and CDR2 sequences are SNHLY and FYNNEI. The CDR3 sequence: CASSEFVSDSPLHF. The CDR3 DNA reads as TGTGCCAGCAGTGAGTTTGTGTCAGATTCACCCCTCCACTTT.

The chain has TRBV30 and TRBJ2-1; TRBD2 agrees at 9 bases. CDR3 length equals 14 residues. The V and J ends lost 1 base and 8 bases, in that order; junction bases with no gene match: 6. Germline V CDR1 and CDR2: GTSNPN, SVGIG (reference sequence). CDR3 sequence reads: CAWSDGREGDEQFF. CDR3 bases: TGTGCCTGGAGTGACGGGCGGGAGGGCGATGAGCAGTTCTTC.

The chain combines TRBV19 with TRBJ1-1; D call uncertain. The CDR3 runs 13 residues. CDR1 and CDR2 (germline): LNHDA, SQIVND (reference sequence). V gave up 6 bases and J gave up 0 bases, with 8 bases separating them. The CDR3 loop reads CASSGSLNTEAFF. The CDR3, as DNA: TGTGCCAGTAGCGGTTCATTGAACACTGAAGCTTTCTTT.

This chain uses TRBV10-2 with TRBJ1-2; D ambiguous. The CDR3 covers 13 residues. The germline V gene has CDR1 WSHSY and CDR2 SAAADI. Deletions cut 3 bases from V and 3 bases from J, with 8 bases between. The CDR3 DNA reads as TGCGCCAGCAGTGATGGCAGGTACTATGGCTACACCTTC. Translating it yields CASSDGRYYGYTF.

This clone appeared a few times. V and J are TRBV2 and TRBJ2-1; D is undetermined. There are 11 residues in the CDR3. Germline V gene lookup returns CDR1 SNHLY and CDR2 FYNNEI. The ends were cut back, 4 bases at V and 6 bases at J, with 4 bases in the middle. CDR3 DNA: TGTGCCAGCAGTGTTCTCAATGAGCAGTTCTTC. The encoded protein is CASSVLNEQFF.

Here the CDR3 reads CASSKARDSPETQYF. CDR3 nucleotides: TGTGCCAGCAGCAAAGCGAGGGATTCTCCGGAGACCCAGTACTTC. The chain links TRBV21-1 to TRBJ2-5; the table's D call, TRBD2, was not checked against the DNA. TRBV21-1 is given as a pseudogene. This CDR3 has 15 amino acids.

The CDR3 sequence: CASSGTSSTDTQYF. CDR3 coding DNA: TGTGCCAGCAGTGGGACTTCTAGCACAGATACGCAGTATTTT. The rearrangement links TRBV27 to TRBJ2-3, with a possible D match to TRBD2 (6 bases). CDR1 is MNHEY, CDR2 SMNVEV, per germline (reference sequence). The ends were cut back, 5 bases at V and 0 bases at J, with 9 bases in the middle. This CDR3 comprises 14 residues.

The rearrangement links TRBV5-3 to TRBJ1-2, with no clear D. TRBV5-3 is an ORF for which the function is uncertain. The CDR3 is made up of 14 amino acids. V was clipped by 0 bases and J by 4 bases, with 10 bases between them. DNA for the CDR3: TGTGCCAGAAGCTTGGCAGGAATTTTCTATGGCTACACCTTC. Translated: CARSLAGIFYGYTF.

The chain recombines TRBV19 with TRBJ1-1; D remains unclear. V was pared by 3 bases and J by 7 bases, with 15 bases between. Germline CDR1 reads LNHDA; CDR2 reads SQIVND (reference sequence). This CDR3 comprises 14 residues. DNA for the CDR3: TGTGCCAGTAGTATTGTAATGGCTGGGAATGAAGCTTTCTTT. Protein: CASSIVMAGNEAFF.

The chain's CDR3 is CASSPTAGADTEAFF. CDR3 coding DNA: TGTGCCAGCTCCCCCACGGCAGGGGCGGACACTGAAGCTTTCTTT. The chain has TRBV18 and TRBJ1-1; tentatively, D is TRBD1 (6 bases). Germline CDR1 KGHSH, CDR2 LQKENI. The V end lost 6 bases, the J end lost 3 bases, and 17 bases lay between the germline ends. The CDR3 covers 15 residues. Full variable domain (missing parts from reference TRBV18 and TRBJ1-1): NAGVMQNPRHLVRRRGQEARLRCSPMKGHSHVYWYRQLPEEGLKFMVYLQKENIIDESGMPKERFSAEFPKEGPSILRIQQVVRGDSAAYFCASSPTAGADTEAFFGQGTRLTVV.

CDR3 in DNA: TGCGCCAGCAGCTCCGGTTGGGACACTGAAGCTTTCTTT. This gives the protein CASSSGWDTEAFF. This chain uses TRBV5-1 with TRBJ1-1; no clear D. The CDR3 is 13 residues long. CDR1 and CDR2 (germline): SGHRS, YFSETQ. Trimming stripped 3 bases from V and 3 bases from J, with 9 bases between.

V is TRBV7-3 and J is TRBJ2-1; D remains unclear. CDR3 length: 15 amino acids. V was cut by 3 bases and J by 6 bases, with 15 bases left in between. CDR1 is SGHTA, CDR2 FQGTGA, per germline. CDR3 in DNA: TGTGCCAGCAGCTTGGTGGGCTCCCTCCCCAATGAGCAGTTCTTC. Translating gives CASSLVGSLPNEQFF.